The rows below give T cell receptor beta chains drawn from one sample of a study of cytomegalovirus exposure and HLA in healthy donors. Only in-frame clones appear in the TCRdb table, and some are missing; sequencing was by immunoSEQ multiplex PCR. This sample has approximately 150,000 clones, with roughly four fifths found just once. The sample consisted of PBMCs. These receptors were taken from a man aged 45-65 years in good health and CMV-seropositive. CDR3s include the opening cysteine and the closing phenylalanine or tryptophan.

V gene: TRBV9; J gene: TRBJ2-5; CDR3 protein: CASSVTGAGQETQYF
V gene: TRBV4-1; J gene: TRBJ1-5; CDR3 protein: CASSLHGRGSNQPQHF
V gene: TRBV27; J gene: TRBJ2-2; CDR3 protein: CASRNQGKSGELFF
V gene: TRBV12-5; J gene: TRBJ1-2; CDR3 protein: CASGPTQGADNYGYTF
V gene: TRBV7-6; J gene: TRBJ2-7; CDR3 protein: CASSPASGSNPLRDF
V gene: TRBV15; J gene: TRBJ2-2; CDR3 protein: CATTSRLADGELFF
V gene: TRBV9; J gene: TRBJ1-2; CDR3 protein: CASGGAFYGYTF
V gene: TRBV7-2; J gene: TRBJ2-3; CDR3 protein: CASSPGTGRHTQYF
V gene: TRBV29-1; J gene: TRBJ1-1; CDR3 protein: CSVVERGEAFF
V gene: TRBV19; J gene: TRBJ1-2; CDR3 protein: CASSSTGFNYGYTF
V gene: TRBV28; J gene: TRBJ2-7; CDR3 protein: CASSSPQGPSYEQYF
V gene: TRBV28; J gene: TRBJ2-3; CDR3 protein: CASSFDRVGDTQYF
V gene: TRBV27; J gene: TRBJ1-2; CDR3 protein: CASSQRQGGNYGYTF
V gene: TRBV6-5; J gene: TRBJ1-3; CDR3 protein: CASSPTGPSGNTIYF
V gene: TRBV4-2; J gene: TRBJ2-7; CDR3 protein: CASSQVEGAAGVTPYEQYF
V gene: TRBV27; J gene: TRBJ2-7; CDR3 protein: CASSFTPGGEQYF
V gene: TRBV7-9; J gene: TRBJ1-4; CDR3 protein: CASSQNRGTNEKLFF
V gene: TRBV9; J gene: TRBJ2-5; CDR3 protein: CASSLGLANQETQYF
V gene: TRBV20-1; J gene: TRBJ2-7; CDR3 protein: CSARDPPEQYF
V gene: TRBV11-2; J gene: TRBJ2-1; CDR3 protein: CASSLVNNEQFF
V gene: TRBV27; J gene: TRBJ2-5; CDR3 protein: CASSFSLREQYF
V gene: TRBV5-1; J gene: TRBJ2-3; CDR3 protein: CASSFGRSTDTQYF
V gene: TRBV4-1; J gene: TRBJ2-3; CDR3 protein: CASSPVGGRDTQYF
V gene: TRBV7-9; J gene: TRBJ1-2; CDR3 protein: CASSQRPQDGGTLDGYTF
V gene: TRBV6-1; J gene: TRBJ1-1; CDR3 protein: CASSEGGVGEAFF
V gene: TRBV2; J gene: TRBJ1-5; CDR3 protein: CASSNGQNQPQHF
V gene: TRBV6-4; J gene: TRBJ2-7; CDR3 protein: CASSDSWGHCYEQYF
V gene: TRBV9; J gene: TRBJ2-3; CDR3 protein: CASSVGGRTQNTQYF
V gene: TRBV5-4; J gene: TRBJ2-2; CDR3 protein: CASSPGTGGIAGELFF
V gene: TRBV21-1; J gene: TRBJ2-4; CDR3 protein: CASSIGGVRLAGGRKVRAKNIQYF
V gene: TRBV5-6; J gene: TRBJ2-7; CDR3 protein: CASSLSARGSYEQYF
V gene: TRBV18; J gene: TRBJ2-1; CDR3 protein: CASSPPILAGGHNEQFF
V gene: TRBV18; J gene: TRBJ1-1; CDR3 protein: CASSLVGRSTEAFF
V gene: TRBV5-1; J gene: TRBJ1-4; CDR3 protein: CASICSLLNEKLFF
V gene: TRBV19; J gene: TRBJ2-5; CDR3 protein: CASSIAQETQYF
V gene: TRBV7-6; J gene: TRBJ1-4; CDR3 protein: CASSHSMEGHGGEKLFF
V gene: TRBV4-1; J gene: TRBJ1-5; CDR3 protein: CASSQESSGDGGNQPQHF
V gene: TRBV11-2; J gene: TRBJ2-5; CDR3 protein: CASFSGAKETQYF
V gene: TRBV6-5; J gene: TRBJ2-1; CDR3 protein: CASSIAGLNNEQFF
V gene: TRBV5-4; J gene: TRBJ1-1; CDR3 protein: CASSLAGNTEAFF
V gene: TRBV7-9; J gene: TRBJ1-5; CDR3 protein: CASSAGTDNQPQHF